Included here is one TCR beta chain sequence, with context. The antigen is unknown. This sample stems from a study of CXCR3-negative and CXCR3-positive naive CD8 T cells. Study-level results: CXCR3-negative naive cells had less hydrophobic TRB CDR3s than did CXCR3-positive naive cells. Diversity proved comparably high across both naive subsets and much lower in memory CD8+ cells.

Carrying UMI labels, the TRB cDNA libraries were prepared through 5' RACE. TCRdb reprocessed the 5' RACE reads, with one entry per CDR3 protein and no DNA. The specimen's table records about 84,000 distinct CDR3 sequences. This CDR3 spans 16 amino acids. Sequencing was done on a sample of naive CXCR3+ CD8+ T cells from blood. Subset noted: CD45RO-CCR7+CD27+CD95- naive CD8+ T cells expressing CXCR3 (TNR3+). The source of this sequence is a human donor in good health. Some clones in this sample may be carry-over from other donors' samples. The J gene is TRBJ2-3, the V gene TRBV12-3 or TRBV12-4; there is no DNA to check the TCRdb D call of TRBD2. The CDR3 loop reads CASSALAGGPADTQYF.